The next 8 T cell receptor beta chains were all read from a single sample in a study of blood T cell repertoires in COVID-19. Profiling relied on immunoSEQ multiplex PCR, and the TCRdb table lists in-frame clones only, not all of them. The sample includes 250,000 to 400,000 clones, around 89% of them seen just once. Sequenced sample: peripheral blood. The source of these receptors is a woman between 25 and 40 years old with COVID-19, enrolled during active disease.

CDR3 DNA: TGCAGCGTCGGGGACAGGGAAAATTCACCCCTCCACTTT. Its protein is CSVGDRENSPLHF. V and J are TRBV29-1 and TRBJ1-6, with 9 positions matching TRBD1. Trimming took 6 bases from V and 7 from J; bases not matched to a gene: 4. CDR1 SQVTM and CDR2 ANQGSEA come from the germline V gene. This CDR3 is built from 13 residues.

The chain uses TRBV20-1 and TRBJ2-7; 7 bases map to TRBD1. V dropped 5 bases and J dropped 6; count of bases not matched to a gene: 4. CDR1 DFQATT and CDR2 SNEGSKA come from the germline V gene (reference sequence). The CDR3 loop spans 11 amino acids. CDR3 nucleotides: TGCAGTGCTCTCGGACAGGTCGAGCAGTACGTC. Protein product: CSALGQVEQYV.

The chain combines TRBV11-3 with TRBJ1-1; no clear D gene. The germline V gene has CDR1 SGHNT and CDR2 YENEEA. The CDR3 contains 13 residues. Deletions cut 0 bases from V and 7 bases from J, with 9 bases between. The CDR3 DNA reads as TGTGCCAGCAGCTTAGATCGGTACAGTGAAGCTTTCTTT. As protein: CASSLDRYSEAFF.

This sequence joins TRBV29-1 and TRBJ1-2; 8 bases line up with TRBD1. This CDR3 is 15 amino acids long. CDR1 is SQVTM and CDR2 is ANQGSEA in the germline V gene. V lost 4 bases and J lost 1; bases outside the gene matches: 8. CDR3 in DNA: TGCAGCGTTGCATCAGGGGGCTTGTTTAACTATGGCTACACCTTC. Its protein is CSVASGGLFNYGYTF.

This chain connects TRBV3-1 (or the pseudogene TRBV3-2) to TRBJ1-5; 11 positions agree with TRBD1. CDR3 size: 15 residues. Trimming at V came to 8 bases and at J to 4 bases, leaving 7 bases not matched to a gene. The germline gives CDR1 LGHDT, CDR2 YNNKEL (reference sequence). The CDR3: CASQLGTGGNQPQHF. The CDR3 DNA sequence: TGTGCCAGCCAACTTGGGACAGGGGGGAATCAGCCCCAGCATTTT.

V usage is TRBV4-1 and J usage is TRBJ1-6; D call uncertain. CDR1 and CDR2 from the germline V gene are MGHRA and YSYEKL. The CDR3 totals 15 residues. The V gene lost 1 base and the J gene lost 3 bases, with 7 bases spanning the gap. The CDR3 DNA sequence: TGCGCCAGCAGCCAAGTCCCCAACTATAATTCACCCCTCCACTTT. Its translation: CASSQVPNYNSPLHF.

CDR3 amino acids: CASSVTGGENTEAFF. DNA of the CDR3: TGTGCCAGCAGCGTGACAGGGGGGGAGAACACTGAAGCTTTCTTT. The chain uses TRBV7-2 and TRBJ1-1; TRBD1 agrees at 9 bases. The germline V gene has CDR1 SGHTA and CDR2 FQGNSA. The CDR3 sequence is 15 residues long. With V trimmed by 5 bases and J by 1 base, 5 bases remained unmatched.

This clone was found once. The chain links TRBV6-4 to TRBJ2-1, with D possibly TRBD2 on 6 matching bases. The CDR3 sequence is 14 residues long. Trimming took off 2 bases at V and 7 bases at J, with 12 bases between the two ends. CDR1 and CDR2 (germline): MRHNA, SNTAGT. The CDR3 bases are TGTGCCAGCAGTGACGGGTTCGGAGGGAATGAGCAGTTCTTC. It is translated as CASSDGFGGNEQFF.